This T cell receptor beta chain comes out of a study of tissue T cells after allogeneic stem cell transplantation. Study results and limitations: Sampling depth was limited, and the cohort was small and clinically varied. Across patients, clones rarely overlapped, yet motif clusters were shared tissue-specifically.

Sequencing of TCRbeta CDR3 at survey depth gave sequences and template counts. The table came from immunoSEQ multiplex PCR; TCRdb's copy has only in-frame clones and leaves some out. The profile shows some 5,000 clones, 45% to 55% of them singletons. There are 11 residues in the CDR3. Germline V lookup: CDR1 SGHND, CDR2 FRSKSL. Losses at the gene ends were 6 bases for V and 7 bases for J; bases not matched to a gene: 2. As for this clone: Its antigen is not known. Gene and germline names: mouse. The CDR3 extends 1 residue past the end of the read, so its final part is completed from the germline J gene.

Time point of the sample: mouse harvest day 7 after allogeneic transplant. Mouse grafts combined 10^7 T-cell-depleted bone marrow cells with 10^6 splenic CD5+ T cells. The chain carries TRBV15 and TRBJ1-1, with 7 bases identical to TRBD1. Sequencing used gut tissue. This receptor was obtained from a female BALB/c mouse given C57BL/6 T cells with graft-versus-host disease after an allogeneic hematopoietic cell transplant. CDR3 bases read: TGTGCCAGCAGAGGGACAGAAGAAGTCTTC. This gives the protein CASRGTEEVF. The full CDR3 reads CASRGTEEVFF.